Below, 15 T cell receptor beta chains from the same sample are listed, as sequenced in a study of OX40 agonist ivuxolimab in advanced cancers. Profiling relied on immunoSEQ multiplex PCR, and the TCRdb table lists in-frame clones only, not all of them. This table holds 70,000 to 95,000 clones, about 82% found once. The material sequenced was CD4+ or CD8+ T cells sorted from blood, taken in a trial of the OX40 agonist ivuxolimab. Receptor source: an adult with an advanced solid tumor such as melanoma, head and neck, liver or kidney cancer.

V is TRBV5-1 and J is TRBJ2-5; D gene unclear. This CDR3 contains 14 residues. CDR1 and CDR2 from the germline V gene are SGHRS and YFSETQ. V was trimmed by 0 bases and J by 5 bases, leaving 11 bases between them. The CDR3 here is CASSLDVGLETQYF. DNA for the CDR3: TGCGCCAGCAGCTTGGATGTGGGGTTGGAGACCCAGTACTTC.

The chain links TRBV2 to TRBJ2-1; 7 positions agree with TRBD2. The CDR3 sequence is 12 residues long. The germline V gene encodes CDR1 SNHLY and CDR2 FYNNEI. The V gene end was trimmed by 8 bases and the J gene end by 9 bases; junction bases not matched to a gene: 7. The CDR3 DNA sequence: TGTGCCAGCCGGGGGATAGCGGGTGAGCAGTTCTTC. This codes for CASRGIAGEQFF.

The rearrangement joins TRBV7-9 to TRBJ1-5; tentatively, D is TRBD1 (5 bases). Trimming removed 2 bases at V and 4 bases at J, with 9 bases between. Germline V gene data show CDR1 as SEHNR and CDR2 as FQNEAQ (reference sequence). This CDR3 contains 14 residues. The CDR3 protein is CASSLQGANQPQHF. The CDR3 nucleotides are TGTGCCAGCAGCTTACAAGGGGCGAATCAGCCCCAGCATTTT. Full variable domain (missing parts from reference TRBV7-9 and TRBJ1-5): DTGVSQNPRHKITKRGQNVTFRCDPISEHNRLYWYRQTLGQGPEFLTYFQNEAQLEKSRLLSDRFSAERPKGSFSTLEIQRTEQGDSAMYLCASSLQGANQPQHFGDGTRLSIL.

The chain combines TRBV27 with TRBJ1-6; 8 bases are shared with TRBD1. The junction had 5 bases not matched to a gene; V was cut back by 5 bases and J by 8 bases. The CDR3 has 14 residues. CDR1 MNHEY and CDR2 SMNVEV come from the germline V gene (reference sequence). CDR3 nucleotides: TGTGCCAGCAGTCTACGGGACAGGTATTCACCCCTCCACTTT. Translated: CASSLRDRYSPLHF.

The rearrangement links TRBV6-5 to TRBJ2-1; the match to TRBD1 covers 12 bases. This CDR3 has 16 amino acids. V trimming: 1 base; J trimming: 7 bases; junction bases outside the gene matches: 5. CDR1 and CDR2 from the germline V gene are MNHEY and SVGAGI. The CDR3 sequence is CASSYYGTGGKNEQFF. The CDR3 DNA reads TGTGCCAGCAGTTACTACGGGACAGGGGGCAAGAATGAGCAGTTCTTC.

This rearrangement joins TRBV18 to TRBJ2-3, with 10 nucleotides matching TRBD2. The CDR3 has 16 amino acids. CDR1 KGHSH and CDR2 LQKENI come from the germline V gene. V trimming: 6 bases; J trimming: 1 base; junction bases outside the gene matches: 7. The CDR3 DNA reads as TGTGCCAGCTCCCAAGGGACTAGCGTGGGCACAGATACGCAGTATTTT. As protein: CASSQGTSVGTDTQYF.

The rearrangement links TRBV27 to TRBJ2-7; maybe TRBD1 (8 bases). The V and J ends lost 5 bases and 0 bases respectively, with 17 bases between them. Germline CDR1 MNHEY, CDR2 SMNVEV (reference sequence). The CDR3 contains 16 residues. The CDR3 spells CASSGATGEGSYEQYF. In DNA, the CDR3 is TGTGCCAGCAGTGGGGCGACAGGGGAGGGCTCCTACGAGCAGTACTTC.

The chain recombines TRBV4-2 with TRBJ2-1; 12 nucleotides line up with TRBD2. This CDR3 region has 16 residues. CDR1 is LGHNA and CDR2 is YNFKEQ in the germline V gene. V was clipped by 0 bases and J by 4 bases; unmatched bases: 1. Written as DNA, the CDR3 is TGTGCCAGCAGCCAAGATACTAGCGGGGGGTACAATGAGCAGTTCTTC. Its protein product is CASSQDTSGGYNEQFF.

The chain is built from TRBV5-4 and TRBJ1-3; possible D gene TRBD1, 6 bases. Germline-derived CDR1 and CDR2 are SGHNT and YYREEE (reference sequence). CDR3 length: 16 amino acids. Trimming stripped 3 bases from V and 5 bases from J, with 18 bases between. CDR3 amino acids: CASSSGDIPRRNTIYF. CDR3 in DNA: TGTGCCAGCAGCTCCGGGGACATACCGCGACGAAACACCATATATTTT.

The rearrangement joins TRBV19 to TRBJ2-5; tentatively, D is TRBD1 (6 bases). The J call may not be correct, given that the DNA end is closer to TRBJ2-7. The germline V gene has CDR1 LNHDA and CDR2 SQIVND (reference sequence). The CDR3 totals 13 residues. The chain's CDR3 is CASKGGSDYEQYF. The CDR3 DNA follows: TGTGCCAGCAAAGGGGGAAGCGACTACGAGCAGTACTTC.

For the CDR3, the DNA is TGTGCCAGCAGCTTCCCGACTAGCGGGAGTGATGAGCAGTTCTTC. As protein: CASSFPTSGSDEQFF. This chain links TRBV7-9 with TRBJ2-1; 12 bases are shared with TRBD2. CDR1 is SEHNR, CDR2 FQNEAQ, per germline (reference sequence). V was clipped by 3 bases and J by 8 bases; unmatched bases: 5. The length of the CDR3 is 15 residues. Combining the CDR3 with reference TRBV7-9 and TRBJ2-1 gives the whole variable domain DTGVSQNPRHKITKRGQNVTFRCDPISEHNRLYWYRQTLGQGPEFLTYFQNEAQLEKSRLLSDRFSAERPKGSFSTLEIQRTEQGDSAMYLCASSFPTSGSDEQFFGPGTRLTVL.

The chain recombines TRBV27 with TRBJ1-1; D may be TRBD1 (6 bases). CDR1 and CDR2 from the germline V gene are MNHEY and SMNVEV (reference sequence). This CDR3 spans 15 amino acids. The V and J ends lost 3 bases and 2 bases respectively, with 13 bases between them. The CDR3: CASSFSGTTNTEAFF. CDR3 nucleotide sequence: TGTGCCAGCAGTTTTTCCGGGACAACTAACACTGAAGCTTTCTTT.

This chain uses TRBV29-1 with TRBJ1-2, with TRBD1 identical over 7 bases. This CDR3 is 15 amino acids long. Germline CDR1 and CDR2: SQVTM and ANQGSEA. The V and J ends lost 7 bases and 4 bases, in that order; junction bases with no gene match: 15. The chain's CDR3 is CSAAPGQALSYGYTF. CDR3 DNA: TGCAGCGCGGCCCCCGGACAGGCCCTATCCTATGGCTACACCTTC.

This clone was found once. The V call is TRBV5-8, the J call TRBJ2-7; TRBD2 might be the D (7 bases). Trimming shortened V by 4 bases and J by 2 bases, and 10 bases separated the two germline ends. In germline, CDR1 is SGHTS, CDR2 YDEGEE. The CDR3 consists of 13 residues. The CDR3 nucleotides read TGTGCCAGCAGCGGGGGGGGCACCTACGAGCAGTACTTC. Residues: CASSGGGTYEQYF. Looking up the rest from reference TRBV5-8 and TRBJ2-7 gives the full variable domain: EAGVTQSPTHLIKTRGQQATLRCSPISGHTSVYWYQQALGLGLQFLLWYDEGEERNRGNFPPRFSGRQFPNYSSELNVNALELEDSALYLCASSGGGTYEQYFGPGTRLTVT.

This clone has only a few counts. The gene calls are TRBV6-5 and TRBJ1-5; D remains unclear. The ends were cut back, 6 bases at V and 5 bases at J, with 11 bases in the middle. Germline loops: CDR1 MNHEY, CDR2 SVGAGI. This CDR3 contains 13 residues. CDR3 residues: CASREESHQPQHF. DNA for the CDR3: TGTGCCAGCAGAGAGGAGTCTCATCAGCCCCAGCATTTT.